This TCR beta chain emerged from a study of cytomegalovirus exposure and HLA in healthy donors. Study conclusions and caveats: Cytomegalovirus status was reportedly diagnosed by the classifier with high sensitivity and specificity. Altogether, 164 TCR beta chains were recorded as cytomegalovirus-associated. In a later analysis, a missense DCLRE1C variant was linked to TCR beta V- and J-gene trimming.

Germline V gene sequence: CDR1 LGHNA, CDR2 YSLEER. Trimming stripped 0 bases from V and 2 bases from J, with 11 bases between. The CDR3 extends over 15 amino acids. Turning to this clone: The antigen is unknown.

Primers included in the PCR were 60 Vbeta and 13 Jbeta primers. Using immunoSEQ multiplex PCR, the repertoire was profiled, and TCRdb retains in-frame clones only, with some absent. The table shows about 160,000 clones, with 70% to 85% occurring only once. Sequenced input: PBMCs. The TCR sequence derives from a male donor in good health and CMV-seronegative. The J gene is TRBJ2-7, the V gene TRBV4-3; the D gene is possibly TRBD2 (5 bases). For the CDR3, the DNA is TGCGCCAGCAGCCAAGATAGTGGCGGGCCCTACGAGCAGTACTTC. Protein product: CASSQDSGGPYEQYF.